The clone carrying this T cell receptor beta chain was found a few times. What it binds is not known. There are 15 residues in the CDR3. V dropped 8 bases and J dropped 4 bases, with 19 bases sitting between them. Germline V lookup: CDR1 MNHNS, CDR2 SASEGT. This sample was taken from a study of identical twins. Study results and caveats: It was possible that invariant MAIT and iNKT cells partly confounded the zero-insertion analyses.

TCRdb processed the 5' RACE reads anew with MiXCR; each CDR3 protein has one entry. The top ten clones hold 2.9% of a sample with roughly 480,000 distinct CDR3 sequences, 20% to 30% of them seen once. These data were also reused for a study on T cells expressing NK-cell markers. From that study: Once again these clonotypes came out on top in the CD3+CD56-NKG2C+ fraction of a few donors. Clones of NKG2C+ T cells that had expanded were of unclear HCMV specificity.

This clonotype was sampled from a young woman in good health. The V and J genes are TRBV6-1 and TRBJ2-3; D could derive from TRBD1 or TRBD2 (5 bases each). Material: CD4+ T cells sorted from blood. The CDR3 here is CASRLRDLAPDTQYF. CDR3 coding DNA: TGTGCCAGCCGCCTCCGGGACCTAGCTCCAGATACGCAGTATTTT.